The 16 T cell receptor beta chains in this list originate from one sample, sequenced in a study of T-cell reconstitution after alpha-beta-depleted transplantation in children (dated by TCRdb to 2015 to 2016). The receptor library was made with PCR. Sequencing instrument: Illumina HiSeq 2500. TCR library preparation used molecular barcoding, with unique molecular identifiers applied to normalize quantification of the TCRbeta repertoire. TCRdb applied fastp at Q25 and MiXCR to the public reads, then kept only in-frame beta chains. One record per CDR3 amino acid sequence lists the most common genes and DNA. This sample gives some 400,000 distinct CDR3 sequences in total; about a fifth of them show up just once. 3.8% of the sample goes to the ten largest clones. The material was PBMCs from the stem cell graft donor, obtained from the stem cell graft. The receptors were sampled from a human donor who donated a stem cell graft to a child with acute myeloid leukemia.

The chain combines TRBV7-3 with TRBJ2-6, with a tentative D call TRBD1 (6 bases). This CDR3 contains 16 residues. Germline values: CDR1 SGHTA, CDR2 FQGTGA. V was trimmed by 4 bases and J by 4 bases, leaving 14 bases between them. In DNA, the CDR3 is TGTGCCAGCAGCTCCTCACAGGGTTCGGGGGCCAACGTCCTGACTTTC. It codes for CASSSSQGSGANVLTF.

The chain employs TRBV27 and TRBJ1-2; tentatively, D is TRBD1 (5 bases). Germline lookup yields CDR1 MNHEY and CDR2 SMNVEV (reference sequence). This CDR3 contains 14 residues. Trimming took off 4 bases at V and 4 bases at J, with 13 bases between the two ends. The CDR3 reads CASSSGGYSYGYTF. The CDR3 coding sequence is TGTGCCAGCAGTTCCGGGGGATACAGCTATGGCTACACCTTC.

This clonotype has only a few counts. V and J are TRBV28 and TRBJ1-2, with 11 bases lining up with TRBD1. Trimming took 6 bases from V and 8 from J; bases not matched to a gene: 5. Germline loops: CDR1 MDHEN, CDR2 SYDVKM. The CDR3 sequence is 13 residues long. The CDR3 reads CASRVGQGAGYTF. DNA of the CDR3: TGTGCCAGCAGGGTCGGACAGGGGGCAGGCTACACCTTC.

The CDR3 DNA is TGTGCCAGCAGTTTATTGCTAGCGGGACGATTTGATTCCTACAATGAGCAGTTCTTC. Translating gives CASSLLLAGRFDSYNEQFF. The genes are TRBV12-3 or TRBV12-4 and TRBJ2-1; 9 nucleotides align to TRBD2. The CDR3 covers 19 residues. The V gene end was trimmed by 2 bases and the J gene end by 1 base; junction bases not matched to a gene: 12.

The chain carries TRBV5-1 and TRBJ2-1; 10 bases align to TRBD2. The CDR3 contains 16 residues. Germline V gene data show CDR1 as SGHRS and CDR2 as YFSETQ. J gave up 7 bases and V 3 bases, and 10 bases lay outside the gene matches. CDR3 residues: CASSSKASGSFNEQFF. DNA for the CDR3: TGCGCCAGCAGCTCCAAGGCTAGCGGGAGTTTTAATGAGCAGTTCTTC. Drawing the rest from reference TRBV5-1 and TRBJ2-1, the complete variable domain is KAGVTQTPRYLIKTRGQQVTLSCSPISGHRSVSWYQQTPGQGLQFLFEYFSETQRNKGNFPGRFSGRQFSNSRSEMNVSTLELGDSALYLCASSSKASGSFNEQFFGPGTRLTVL.

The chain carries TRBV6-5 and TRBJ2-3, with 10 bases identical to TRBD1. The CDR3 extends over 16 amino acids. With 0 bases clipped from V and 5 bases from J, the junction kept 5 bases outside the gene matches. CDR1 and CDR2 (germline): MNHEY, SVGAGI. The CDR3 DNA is TGTGCCAGCAGTTACTCGGGACAGGGGTCAGGAGATACGCAGTATTTT. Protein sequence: CASSYSGQGSGDTQYF.

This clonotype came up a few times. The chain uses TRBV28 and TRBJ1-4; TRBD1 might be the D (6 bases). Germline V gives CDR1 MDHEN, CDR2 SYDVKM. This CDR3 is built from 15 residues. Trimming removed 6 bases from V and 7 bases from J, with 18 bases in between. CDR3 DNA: TGTGCCAGCAGGCCCAATACAGGGAGTCGTGAAAAACTGTTTTTT. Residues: CASRPNTGSREKLFF. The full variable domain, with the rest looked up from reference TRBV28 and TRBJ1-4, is DVKVTQSSRYLVKRTGEKVFLECVQDMDHENMFWYRQDPGLGLRLIYFSYDVKMKEKGDIPEGYSVSREKKERFSLILESASTNQTSMYLCASRPNTGSREKLFFGSGTQLSVL.

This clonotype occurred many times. Here the CDR3 DNA reads TGCAGTGCTGGAAATGGACTAGCGGGAGACAATGAGCAGTTCTTC. Translated: CSAGNGLAGDNEQFF. The gene calls are TRBV20-1 and TRBJ2-1; 13 nucleotides agree with TRBD2. Germline CDR1 reads DFQATT; CDR2 reads SNEGSKA (reference sequence). The CDR3 spans 15 residues. V trimming: 5 bases; J trimming: 5 bases; junction bases outside the gene matches: 6.

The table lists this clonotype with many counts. The CDR3 region has the DNA TGCAGCGTTCGTACGACAGGCATGAACACTGAAGCTTTCTTT. This gives the protein CSVRTTGMNTEAFF. V usage is TRBV29-1 and J usage is TRBJ1-1; TRBD1 is a possible D gene (6 bases). CDR1 and CDR2 (germline): SQVTM, ANQGSEA. CDR3 length: 14 amino acids. The V end was cut by 5 bases, the J end by 0 bases, with 13 bases between.

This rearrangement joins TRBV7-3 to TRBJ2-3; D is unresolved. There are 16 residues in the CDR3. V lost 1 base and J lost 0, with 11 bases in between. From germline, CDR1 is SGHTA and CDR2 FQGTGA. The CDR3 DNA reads TGTGCCAGCAGCTTAATGGCGGCACGGAGCACAGATACGCAGTATTTT. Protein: CASSLMAARSTDTQYF.

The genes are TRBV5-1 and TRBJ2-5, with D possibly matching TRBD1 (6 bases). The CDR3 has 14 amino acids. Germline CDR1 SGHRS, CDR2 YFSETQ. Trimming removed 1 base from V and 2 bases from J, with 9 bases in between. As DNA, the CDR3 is TGCGCCAGCAGCTTGAGGGACAAGCAAGAGACCCAGTACTTC. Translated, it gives CASSLRDKQETQYF.

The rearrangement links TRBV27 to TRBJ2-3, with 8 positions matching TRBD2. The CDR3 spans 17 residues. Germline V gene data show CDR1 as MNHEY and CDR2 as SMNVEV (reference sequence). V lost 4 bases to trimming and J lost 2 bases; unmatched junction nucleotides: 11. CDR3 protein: CASSWRKIAGPTDTQYF. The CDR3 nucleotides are TGTGCCAGCAGTTGGAGAAAGATAGCGGGACCCACAGATACGCAGTATTTT.

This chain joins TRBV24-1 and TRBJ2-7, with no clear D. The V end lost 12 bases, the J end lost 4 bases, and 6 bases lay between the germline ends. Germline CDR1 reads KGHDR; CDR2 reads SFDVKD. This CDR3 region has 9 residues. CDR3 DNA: TGTGCCGCAAAATACGAGCAGTACTTC. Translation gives CAAKYEQYF.

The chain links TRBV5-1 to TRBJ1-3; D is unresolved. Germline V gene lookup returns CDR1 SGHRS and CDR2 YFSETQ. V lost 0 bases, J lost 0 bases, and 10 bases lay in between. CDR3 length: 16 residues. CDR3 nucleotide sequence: TGCGCCAGCAGCTTGGGAGGTGCAAGCTCTGGAAACACCATATATTTT. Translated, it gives CASSLGGASSGNTIYF.

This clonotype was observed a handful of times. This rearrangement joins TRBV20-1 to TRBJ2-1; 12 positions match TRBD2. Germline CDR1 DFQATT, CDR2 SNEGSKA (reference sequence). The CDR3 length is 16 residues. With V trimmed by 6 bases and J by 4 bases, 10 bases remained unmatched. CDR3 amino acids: CSATTGTSGSYNEQFF. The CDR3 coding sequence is TGCAGTGCAACCACCGGGACTAGCGGGTCTTACAATGAGCAGTTCTTC.

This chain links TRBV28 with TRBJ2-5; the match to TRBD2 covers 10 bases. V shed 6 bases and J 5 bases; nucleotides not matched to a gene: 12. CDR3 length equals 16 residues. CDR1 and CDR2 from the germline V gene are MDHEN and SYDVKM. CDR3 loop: CASSSRASGREETQYF. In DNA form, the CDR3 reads TGTGCCAGCAGCTCTCGGGCCAGCGGGAGGGAGGAGACCCAGTACTTC.